This T cell receptor (beta chain) was captured by sequencing in a study of T cells in Graves' hyperthyroidism and ophthalmopathy. The wider study: Peripheral blood was drawn at first diagnosis, prior to all treatment. Study-level results: Most thyroid clonotypes with frequency above 0.001 were detected in blood. A model of 13 V-J pairs discriminated ophthalmopathy from stable hyperthyroidism.

The study enrolled patients aged 18 to 65 with newly diagnosed hyperthyroidism of under 2 months' duration. This clonotype was seen at least ten times. Antigen specificity is unknown. Template material for amplifying TCR beta CDR3 regions consisted of RNA transcripts. A first-round RT-PCR of the TCR CDR3 used the HTBI primer set. TCRdb itself ran the multiplex PCR reads through MiXCR, one entry per CDR3 protein. The sample shows 600,000 or so distinct CDR3 sequences, 15% to 20% of them seen only once. CDR3 length: 16 residues. With 1 base removed from V and 8 bases from J, the gap between germline ends came to 19 bases.

The chain employs TRBV12-3 or TRBV12-4 and TRBJ2-3, with D possibly TRBD2 on 6 matching bases. The sample comprised blood. The receptor's source is a woman aged 30 to 39 with Graves' hyperthyroidism. CDR3 protein: CASSLGLGLPYSTQYF. Written as DNA, the CDR3 is TGTGCCAGCAGTTTAGGGTTGGGACTTCCGTATTCTACGCAGTATTTT.